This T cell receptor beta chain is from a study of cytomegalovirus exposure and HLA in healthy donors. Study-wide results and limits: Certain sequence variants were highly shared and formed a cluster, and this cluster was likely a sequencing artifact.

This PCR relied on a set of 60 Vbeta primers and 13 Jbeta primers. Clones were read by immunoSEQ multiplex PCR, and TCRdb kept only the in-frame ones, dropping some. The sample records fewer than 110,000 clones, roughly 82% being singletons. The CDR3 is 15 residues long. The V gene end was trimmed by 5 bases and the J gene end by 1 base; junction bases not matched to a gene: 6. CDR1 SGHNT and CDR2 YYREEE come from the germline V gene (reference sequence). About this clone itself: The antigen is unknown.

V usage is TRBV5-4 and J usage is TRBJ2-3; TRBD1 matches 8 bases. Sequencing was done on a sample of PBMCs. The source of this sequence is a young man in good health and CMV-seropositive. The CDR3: CASSPGGQGTDTQYF. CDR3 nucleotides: TGTGCCAGCAGTCCAGGGGGCCAGGGCACAGATACGCAGTATTTT.